This TCR beta chain originates from a study of human T cells and chemical hapten exposure. This clonotype was detected many times. The target antigen is unknown. TCRdb itself ran the RACE reads through MiXCR, one entry per CDR3 protein. The data contain more than 65,000 distinct CDR3 sequences, 9% to 12% of them seen just once; the ten biggest clones take up about 1.5%. Findings and limits, study-wide: Among expanded TCRs, significantly more large CDR3 similarity clusters formed than among controls.

Time point reported: patch test 1, 2 weeks after DPC sensitization. Described treatment: therapeutic diphenylcyclopropenone sensitization with weekly scalp DPC. Trimming took 5 bases from V and 8 from J, leaving 15 bases between them. CDR1 and CDR2 (germline): DFQATT, SNEGSKA (reference sequence). CDR3 length: 13 residues. This TCR derives from a woman aged 45-65 years with alopecia areata. Some clones in this sample may be carry-over from other donors' samples. This chain uses TRBV20-1 with TRBJ1-4; no definite D call. This sample comprised whole blood, obtained in connection with sensitization to the hapten diphenylcyclopropenone (DPC). The CDR3 nucleotides are TGCAGTGCTGTTATGACCGAGGGCGAAAAACTGTTTTTT. Translating gives CSAVMTEGEKLFF.